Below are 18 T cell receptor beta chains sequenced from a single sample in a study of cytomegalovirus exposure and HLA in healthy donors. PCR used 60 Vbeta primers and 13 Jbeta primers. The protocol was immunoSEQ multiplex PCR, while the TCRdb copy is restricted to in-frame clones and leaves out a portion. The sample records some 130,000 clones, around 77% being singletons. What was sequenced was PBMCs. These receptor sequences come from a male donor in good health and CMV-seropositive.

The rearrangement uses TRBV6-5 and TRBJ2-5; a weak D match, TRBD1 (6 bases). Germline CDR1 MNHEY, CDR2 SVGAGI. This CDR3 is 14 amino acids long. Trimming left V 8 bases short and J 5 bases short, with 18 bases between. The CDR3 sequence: CASRDRRPVETQYF. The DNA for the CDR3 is TGTGCCAGCCGAGACAGGCGTCCTGTGGAGACCCAGTACTTC.

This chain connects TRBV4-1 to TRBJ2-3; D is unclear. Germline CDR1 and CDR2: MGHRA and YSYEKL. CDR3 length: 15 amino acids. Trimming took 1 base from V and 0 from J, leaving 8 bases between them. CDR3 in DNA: TGCGCCAGCAGCCAAGGTTTGGCTAGCACAGATACGCAGTATTTT. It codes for CASSQGLASTDTQYF.

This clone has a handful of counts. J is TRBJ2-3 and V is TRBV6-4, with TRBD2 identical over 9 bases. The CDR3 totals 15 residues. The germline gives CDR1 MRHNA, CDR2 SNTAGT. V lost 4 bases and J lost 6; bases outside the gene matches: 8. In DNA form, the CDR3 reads TGTGCCAGCAGTGTTCTAGCGGGGTCAATGGATACGCAGTATTTT. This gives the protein CASSVLAGSMDTQYF.

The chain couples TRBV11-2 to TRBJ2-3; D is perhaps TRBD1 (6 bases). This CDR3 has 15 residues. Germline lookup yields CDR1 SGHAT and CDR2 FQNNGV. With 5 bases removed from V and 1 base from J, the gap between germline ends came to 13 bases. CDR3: CASSPYRARTDTQYF. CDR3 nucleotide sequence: TGTGCCAGCAGCCCCTACAGGGCCCGCACAGATACGCAGTATTTT.

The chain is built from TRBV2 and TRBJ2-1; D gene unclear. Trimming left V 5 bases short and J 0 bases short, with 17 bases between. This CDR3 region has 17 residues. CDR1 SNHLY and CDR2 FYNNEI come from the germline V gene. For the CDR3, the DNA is TGTGCCAGCAGTTTCGGTCTGCTTGAGTACTCCTACAATGAGCAGTTCTTC. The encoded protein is CASSFGLLEYSYNEQFF.

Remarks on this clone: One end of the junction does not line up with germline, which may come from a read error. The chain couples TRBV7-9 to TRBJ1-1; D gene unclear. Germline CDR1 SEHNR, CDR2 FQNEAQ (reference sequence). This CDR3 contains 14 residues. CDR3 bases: TGTTCCAGCAGCTTAACCAACAAGAACACTGAAGCTTTCTTT. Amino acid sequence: CSSSLTNKNTEAFF.

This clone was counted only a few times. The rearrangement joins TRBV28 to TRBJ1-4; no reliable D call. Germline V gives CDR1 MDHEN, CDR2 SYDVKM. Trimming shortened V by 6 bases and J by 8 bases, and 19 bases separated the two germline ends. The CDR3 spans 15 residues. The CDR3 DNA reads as TGTGCCAGCAGCTCCTACAACCGGGGTTGGGAAAAACTGTTTTTT. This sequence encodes CASSSYNRGWEKLFF.

CDR3 loop: CASRGMGGFGTEAFF. The CDR3 coding sequence is TGTGCCAGCAGGGGGATGGGGGGGTTTGGAACTGAAGCTTTCTTT. This rearrangement joins TRBV7-9 to TRBJ1-1, with TRBD1 as a possible D gene (5 bases). The CDR3 is 15 amino acids. Germline CDR1 SEHNR, CDR2 FQNEAQ (reference sequence). V gave up 6 bases and J gave up 5 bases, with 19 bases separating them.

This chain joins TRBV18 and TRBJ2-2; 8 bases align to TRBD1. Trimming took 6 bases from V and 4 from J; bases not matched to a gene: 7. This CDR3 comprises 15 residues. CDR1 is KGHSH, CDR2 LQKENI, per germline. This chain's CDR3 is CASSPTGESTGELFF. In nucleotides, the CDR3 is TGTGCCAGCTCTCCGACAGGGGAGAGCACCGGGGAGCTGTTTTTT.

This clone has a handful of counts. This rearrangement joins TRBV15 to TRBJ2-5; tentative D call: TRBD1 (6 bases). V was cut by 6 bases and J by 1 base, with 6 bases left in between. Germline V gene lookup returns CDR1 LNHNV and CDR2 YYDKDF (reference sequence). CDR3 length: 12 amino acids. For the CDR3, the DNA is TGTGCCACCAGGGACAGCCAAGAGACCCAGTACTTC. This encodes CATRDSQETQYF. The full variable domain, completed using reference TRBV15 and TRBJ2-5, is DAMVIQNPRYQVTQFGKPVTLSCSQTLNHNVMYWYQQKSSQAPKLLFHYYDKDFNNEADTPDNFQSRRPNTSFCFLDIRSPGLGDTAMYLCATRDSQETQYFGPGTRLLVL.

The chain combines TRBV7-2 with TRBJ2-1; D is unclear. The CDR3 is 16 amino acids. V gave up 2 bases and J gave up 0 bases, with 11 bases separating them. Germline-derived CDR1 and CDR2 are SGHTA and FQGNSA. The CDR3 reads CASSLSRQGSYNEQFF. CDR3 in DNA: TGTGCCAGCAGCTTAAGCAGGCAAGGCTCCTACAATGAGCAGTTCTTC.

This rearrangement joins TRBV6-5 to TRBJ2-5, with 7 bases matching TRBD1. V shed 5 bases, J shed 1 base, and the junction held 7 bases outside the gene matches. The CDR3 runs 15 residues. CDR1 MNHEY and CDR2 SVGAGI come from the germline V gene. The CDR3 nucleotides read TGTGCCAGCAGTAGAACAGGGGCCCGCCAAGAGACCCAGTACTTC. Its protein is CASSRTGARQETQYF.

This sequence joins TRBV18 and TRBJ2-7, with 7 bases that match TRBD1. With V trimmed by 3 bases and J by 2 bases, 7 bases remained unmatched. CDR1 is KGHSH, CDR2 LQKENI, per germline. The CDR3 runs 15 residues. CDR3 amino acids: CASSPRDSETYEQYF. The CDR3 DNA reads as TGTGCCAGCTCACCTCGGGACAGTGAAACCTACGAGCAGTACTTC.

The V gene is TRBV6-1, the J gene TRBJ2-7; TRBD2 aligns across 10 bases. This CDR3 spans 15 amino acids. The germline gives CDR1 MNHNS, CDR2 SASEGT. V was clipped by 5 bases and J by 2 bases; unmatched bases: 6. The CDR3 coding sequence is TGTGCCAGCAGTCCATGGACTAGCGGAGCCTACGAGCAGTACTTC. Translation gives CASSPWTSGAYEQYF.

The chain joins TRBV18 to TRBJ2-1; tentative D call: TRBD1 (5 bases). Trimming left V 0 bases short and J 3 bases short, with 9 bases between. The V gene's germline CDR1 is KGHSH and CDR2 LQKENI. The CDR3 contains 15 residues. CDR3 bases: TGTGCCAGCTCACCACCGGACCAGGGCTACAATGAGCAGTTCTTC. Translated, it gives CASSPPDQGYNEQFF.

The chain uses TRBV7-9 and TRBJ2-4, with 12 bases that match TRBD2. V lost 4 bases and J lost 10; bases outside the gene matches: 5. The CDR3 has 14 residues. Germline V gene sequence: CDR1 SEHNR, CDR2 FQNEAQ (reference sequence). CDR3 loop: CASSSGTSGWIQYF. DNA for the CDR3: TGTGCCAGCAGCTCAGGGACTAGCGGGTGGATTCAGTACTTC.

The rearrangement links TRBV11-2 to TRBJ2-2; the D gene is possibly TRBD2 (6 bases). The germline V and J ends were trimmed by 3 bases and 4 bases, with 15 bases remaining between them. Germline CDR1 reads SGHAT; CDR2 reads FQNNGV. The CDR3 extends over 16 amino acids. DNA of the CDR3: TGTGCCAGCAGCTTCCTCGAGCGGCGGGGCACCGGGGAGCTGTTTTTT. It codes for CASSFLERRGTGELFF.

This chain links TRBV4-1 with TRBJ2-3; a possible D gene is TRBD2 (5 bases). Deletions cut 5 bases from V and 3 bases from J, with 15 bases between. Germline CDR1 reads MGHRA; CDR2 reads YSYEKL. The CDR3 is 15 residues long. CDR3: CASSSLGLGTDTQYF. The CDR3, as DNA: TGCGCCAGCAGCAGTCTCGGACTCGGGACAGATACGCAGTATTTT.